This T cell receptor (beta chain) was sequenced for a study of blood T cell repertoires in COVID-19. Turning to the study itself: Samples came from the United States, Italy and Spain, spanning acute and convalescent COVID-19. From T cells, B-cell-depleted T cells, or PBMCs came the material, which was cDNA or gDNA.

The authors' processing: Reference gene primer amplification in the assay estimated nucleated cell counts. Assay used: immunoSEQ multiplex PCR; TCRdb lists only in-frame clones, some missing. V, J and clone size are taken as reported in that table, and D and trimming were inferred from the DNA itself. The sample has about 76,000 clones, approximately 86% seen once. The CDR3 is 18 amino acids. Germline V CDR1 and CDR2: MDHEN, SYDVKM. With V trimmed by 4 bases and J by 0 bases, 11 bases remained unmatched. The chain joins TRBV28 to TRBJ2-7; TRBD1 matches at 11 bases. The source is a human donor in a cohort sampled during active COVID-19. The sample taken for sequencing was peripheral blood. This chain's CDR3 is CASSWAGQGVLSSYEQYF. CDR3 DNA: TGTGCCAGCAGTTGGGCGGGACAGGGGGTGCTGAGCTCCTACGAGCAGTACTTC.